This T cell receptor beta chain was profiled in a study of T cell responses to AZD1222 COVID-19 vaccine. Study at large: Second doses that came at about 4 or about 12 weeks were put together.

Findings of the study overall: A reported finding is that nearly half of spike-specific TCRs target unmutated variant regions. There were repertoire samples only from the period after the peak T cell response. Dominant CD4 TCR responses targeted spike regions 160-218 and 743-854.

Clones were sequenced by immunoSEQ multiplex PCR, and TCRdb holds only the in-frame ones, with some missing. Of about 130,000 clones in the sample, under 90% were seen once. Notes on this clone: Antigen specificity is unknown.

This specimen consisted of peripheral blood, obtained on day 0 of AZD1222 vaccination. This clonotype was sampled from an adult in good health.

The CDR3 sequence: CASSSQLAGNNEQFF. CDR3 coding DNA: TGTGCCAGCAGCTCCCAGCTAGCGGGGAACAATGAGCAGTTCTTC. The V and J genes are TRBV7-3 and TRBJ2-1; 9 bases match TRBD2. Trimming took 4 bases from V and 5 from J; bases not matched to a gene: 6. Germline V gene lookup returns CDR1 SGHTA and CDR2 FQGTGA. The CDR3 contains 15 residues.